These 26 T cell receptor beta chains were all obtained from the same sample, sequenced in a study of T cells after yellow fever vaccination. TCRdb used MiXCR to reprocess the 5' RACE reads, holding one entry per CDR3 protein. The repertoire has some 300,000 distinct CDR3 sequences, around 10% of them found once; the top ten carry around 3.5%. Here the sequenced sample was CD4+ T cells sorted from PBMCs, taken 5 days after the yellow fever booster vaccination. These receptor sequences come from a man younger than 35 who received the YFV17D yellow fever vaccine.

The gene calls are TRBV11-2 and TRBJ2-1, with 9 positions matching TRBD2. V lost 1 base and J lost 7; bases outside the gene matches: 5. The CDR3 extends over 15 amino acids. Germline lookup yields CDR1 SGHAT and CDR2 FQNNGV. Here the CDR3 DNA reads TGTGCCAGCAGCTTAGTGGCGGGGGGGTGGAATGAGCAGTTCTTC. Its translation is CASSLVAGGWNEQFF.

This clonotype was seen only a few times. V usage is TRBV12-3 or TRBV12-4 and J usage is TRBJ2-2; possible D gene TRBD1, 6 bases. The CDR3 is made up of 14 amino acids. Trimming shortened V by 3 bases and J by 7 bases, and 12 bases separated the two germline ends. This CDR3 reads CASSFLLQGGELFF. The DNA of the CDR3 is TGTGCCAGCAGTTTCCTGCTACAGGGCGGGGAGCTGTTTTTT.

The table lists this clonotype with a few counts. The chain joins TRBV7-2 to TRBJ2-4; no clear D. Germline V gives CDR1 SGHTA, CDR2 FQGNSA. This CDR3 contains 15 residues. With 7 bases removed from V and 0 bases from J, the gap between germline ends came to 13 bases. This CDR3 reads CASTPQWGAKNIQYF. CDR3 coding DNA: TGTGCCAGCACCCCCCAATGGGGAGCCAAAAACATTCAGTACTTC.

This clonotype has just a few counts. The CDR3 is CASKADRSTDTQYF. Written as DNA, the CDR3 is TGTGCCAGCAAGGCGGACAGAAGCACAGATACGCAGTATTTT. The V and J genes are TRBV2 and TRBJ2-3; D might be TRBD1 (6 bases). The CDR3 runs 14 residues. Germline V lookup: CDR1 SNHLY, CDR2 FYNNEI. The ends were cut back, 7 bases at V and 0 bases at J, with 11 bases in the middle.

This clonotype was detected a few times. The chain uses TRBV5-1 and TRBJ2-1, with 7 positions matching TRBD2. Germline loops: CDR1 SGHRS, CDR2 YFSETQ. The V and J ends lost 4 bases and 4 bases, in that order; junction bases with no gene match: 8. The CDR3 spans 15 residues. DNA of the CDR3: TGCGCCAGCAGCCCGAGTGGCGGGGGTTACAATGAGCAGTTCTTC. It encodes CASSPSGGGYNEQFF.

The chain combines TRBV7-2 with TRBJ1-5, with a weak D call TRBD1 (5 bases). Trimming shortened V by 5 bases and J by 3 bases, and 14 bases separated the two germline ends. Germline CDR1 and CDR2: SGHTA and FQGNSA. The CDR3 totals 15 residues. CDR3 nucleotide sequence: TGTGCCAGCAGCCCGATAGAGGGGACCAATCAGCCCCAGCATTTT. Translated: CASSPIEGTNQPQHF.

In this sample, this clonotype turned up a few times. This chain joins TRBV7-2 and TRBJ2-5; D assignment may be TRBD1 or TRBD2 (5 bases each). Germline CDR1 reads SGHTA; CDR2 reads FQGNSA. This CDR3 spans 14 amino acids. Trimming stripped 4 bases from V and 0 bases from J, with 9 bases between. CDR3 in amino acids: CASSSEGYQETQYF. In nucleotides, the CDR3 is TGTGCCAGCAGCTCAGAGGGGTACCAAGAGACCCAGTACTTC.

The table lists this clonotype with a few counts. The chain recombines TRBV18 with TRBJ2-7; no definite D call. The CDR3 length is 13 residues. Germline assignment: CDR1 KGHSH and CDR2 LQKENI. Trimming removed 6 bases from V and 9 bases from J, with 18 bases in between. The CDR3 nucleotides read TGTGCCAGCTCCCCAGACGAATCCCAATGGCAGTACTTC. This codes for CASSPDESQWQYF.

The V call is TRBV5-1, the J call TRBJ2-5; D is unresolved. V was pared by 2 bases and J by 4 bases, with 15 bases between. CDR1 and CDR2 from the germline V gene are SGHRS and YFSETQ. CDR3 length: 15 amino acids. CDR3 bases: TGCGCCAGCAGCTTCCAGACACCCCTAGGAGAGACCCAGTACTTC. Translated: CASSFQTPLGETQYF.

This clonotype was picked up a small number of times. CDR3 sequence reads: CASSDDGYEQYV. CDR3 DNA sequence: TGTGCCAGCAGCGATGACGGCTACGAGCAGTACGTC. The gene calls are TRBV2 and TRBJ2-7; D call uncertain. Germline loops: CDR1 SNHLY, CDR2 FYNNEI. Trimming cost V 6 bases and J 3 bases, with 9 bases left between them. The CDR3 contains 12 residues.

This clonotype has a count of ten or more. The chain carries TRBV6-1 and TRBJ2-3, with 8 positions matching TRBD1. CDR1 and CDR2 from the germline V gene are MNHNS and SASEGT. The CDR3 is made up of 13 amino acids. V was clipped by 6 bases and J by 8 bases; unmatched bases: 7. CDR3 region: CASSRDRPRTQYF. The CDR3 DNA is TGTGCCAGCAGCCGGGACAGGCCCCGTACGCAGTATTTT.

The chain carries TRBV18 and TRBJ2-7; weak D call: TRBD2 (5 bases). Trimming cost V 3 bases and J 0 bases, with 21 bases left between them. CDR1 KGHSH and CDR2 LQKENI come from the germline V gene. This CDR3 has 18 residues. The CDR3 spells CASSPLPEGNTNSYEQYV. The CDR3 coding sequence is TGTGCCAGCTCACCCCTTCCAGAGGGAAATACTAACTCCTACGAGCAGTACGTC.

This clonotype was recorded a few times. This chain links TRBV9 with TRBJ2-3, with a tentative D call TRBD2 (6 bases). The V end was cut by 4 bases, the J end by 5 bases, with 20 bases between. CDR1 and CDR2 (germline): SGDLS, YYNGEE. The CDR3 is made up of 16 amino acids. In DNA, the CDR3 is TGTGCCAGCAGCACCTACCTGACTTTGGGGGGAGATACGCAGTATTTT. It codes for CASSTYLTLGGDTQYF.

The CDR3 bases are TGTGCCACCAGCATTGACAGGGGCAGGCAGCCCCAGCATTTT. Residues: CATSIDRGRQPQHF. This chain connects TRBV15 to TRBJ1-5; 8 bases line up with TRBD1. The V and J ends lost 4 bases and 7 bases, in that order; junction bases with no gene match: 6. The germline V gene has CDR1 LNHNV and CDR2 YYDKDF (reference sequence). This CDR3 has 14 residues. Together with reference TRBV15 and TRBJ1-5, the CDR3 gives the full variable domain: DAMVIQNPRYQVTQFGKPVTLSCSQTLNHNVMYWYQQKSSQAPKLLFHYYDKDFNNEADTPDNFQSRRPNTSFCFLDIRSPGLGDTAMYLCATSIDRGRQPQHFGDGTRLSIL.

This clonotype was counted between two and nine times. This chain links TRBV5-1 with TRBJ2-6; D tentatively reads TRBD1 or TRBD2 (5 bases each). This CDR3 region has 15 residues. Trimming stripped 3 bases from V and 9 bases from J, with 16 bases between. Per the germline V gene, CDR1 is SGHRS and CDR2 is YFSETQ. The CDR3 bases are TGCGCCAGCAGCTCACTAGGGACGGATGGCAACGTCCTGACTTTC. It yields the protein CASSSLGTDGNVLTF.

V and J are TRBV20-1 and TRBJ2-1, with TRBD2 as a possible D gene (6 bases). V was cut by 1 base and J by 0 bases, with 10 bases left in between. From germline, CDR1 is DFQATT and CDR2 SNEGSKA (reference sequence). The CDR3 sequence is 15 residues long. CDR3 protein: CSARGAGNSYNEQFF. CDR3 nucleotides: TGCAGTGCTAGAGGGGCGGGGAACTCCTACAATGAGCAGTTCTTC.

This clonotype was picked up a small number of times. This chain uses TRBV7-9 with TRBJ2-3; 8 bases are shared with TRBD2. The V gene's germline CDR1 is SEHNR and CDR2 FQNEAQ (reference sequence). V lost 5 bases, J lost 2 bases, and 12 bases stayed unmatched. The CDR3 loop spans 17 amino acids. The DNA of the CDR3 is TGTGCCAGCAGCCCTCGGTTAAGCGGGGGTCACACAGATACGCAGTATTTT. Protein: CASSPRLSGGHTDTQYF.

This clonotype has ten or more counts. The V gene is TRBV6-5, the J gene TRBJ2-3; D may be TRBD2 (7 bases). This CDR3 spans 15 amino acids. Trimming shortened V by 10 bases and J by 3 bases, and 20 bases separated the two germline ends. CDR1 is MNHEY, CDR2 SVGAGI, per germline. The CDR3 reads CATRGFRGATDTQYF. The CDR3 coding sequence is TGTGCCACCAGAGGGTTCCGGGGGGCAACAGATACGCAGTATTTT.

This chain uses TRBV3-1 with TRBJ2-5, with D tentatively TRBD2 (5 bases). The CDR3 totals 15 residues. Germline assignment: CDR1 LGHDT and CDR2 YNNKEL (reference sequence). Between the trimmed V and J ends, which lost 1 base and 4 bases, there was a span of 13 bases. The CDR3 region is CASSQAVQRLETQYF. The CDR3 DNA reads TGTGCCAGCAGCCAAGCGGTACAGCGGTTAGAGACCCAGTACTTC.

The V call is TRBV19, the J call TRBJ2-3, with D perhaps TRBD1 or TRBD2 (5 bases each). The V and J ends lost 6 bases and 0 bases respectively, with 13 bases between them. Germline CDR1 LNHDA, CDR2 SQIVND (reference sequence). This CDR3 is 15 amino acids long. This CDR3 reads CASRGTQYSTDTQYF. The CDR3 bases are TGTGCCAGTAGGGGGACCCAGTATAGCACAGATACGCAGTATTTT.

There are many counts of this clonotype. This sequence joins TRBV7-9 and TRBJ1-1; possible D gene TRBD1, 5 bases. Trimming removed 5 bases at V and 0 bases at J, with 13 bases between. The CDR3 consists of 15 residues. Per germline, CDR1 SEHNR and CDR2 FQNEAQ (reference sequence). The CDR3 spells CASSALSRVNTEAFF. CDR3 DNA sequence: TGTGCCAGCAGCGCACTGTCCAGGGTGAACACTGAAGCTTTCTTT.

This clonotype was seen more than once but under ten times. Written as DNA, the CDR3 is TGCGCCAGCAGCCCCTGGACAGGGGTGAGCAATGAGCAGTTCTTC. Protein sequence: CASSPWTGVSNEQFF. The chain employs TRBV4-1 and TRBJ2-1; 9 bases are shared with TRBD1. The germline CDR1 and CDR2 sequences are MGHRA and YSYEKL. The trim removed 4 bases at V and 6 bases at J, leaving 7 bases unmatched. This CDR3 has 15 amino acids.

This clonotype was seen only a few times. The chain recombines TRBV5-6 with TRBJ1-5, with D maybe TRBD1 (6 bases). Trimming left V 4 bases short and J 7 bases short, with 15 bases between. Germline V gives CDR1 SGHDT, CDR2 YYEEEE. This CDR3 has 14 residues. Here the CDR3 reads CASSVGAGMQPQHF. CDR3 coding DNA: TGTGCCAGCAGCGTGGGGGCGGGGATGCAGCCCCAGCATTTT.

This clonotype showed up just a few times. This sequence joins TRBV7-8 and TRBJ1-5; possible D gene TRBD1, 5 bases. This CDR3 spans 11 amino acids. Trimming stripped 11 bases from V and 7 bases from J, with 12 bases between. Germline V gives CDR1 SGHVS, CDR2 FQNEAQ. The CDR3: CAAGGNQPQHF. The CDR3 coding sequence is TGTGCCGCGGGGGGTAACCAGCCCCAGCATTTT.

The sample holds many counts of this clonotype. The rearrangement uses TRBV5-1 and TRBJ2-4, with no clear D. Trimming pared 4 bases from V and 3 bases from J, leaving 2 bases between. Germline loops: CDR1 SGHRS, CDR2 YFSETQ. CDR3 size: 11 residues. The CDR3 here is CASSLKNIQYF. The CDR3 DNA follows: TGCGCCAGCAGCCTCAAAAACATTCAGTACTTC. Combining the CDR3 with reference TRBV5-1 and TRBJ2-4 gives the whole variable domain KAGVTQTPRYLIKTRGQQVTLSCSPISGHRSVSWYQQTPGQGLQFLFEYFSETQRNKGNFPGRFSGRQFSNSRSEMNVSTLELGDSALYLCASSLKNIQYFGAGTRLSVL.

The chain couples TRBV7-2 to TRBJ1-4; D is perhaps TRBD1 (5 bases). The germline V gene has CDR1 SGHTA and CDR2 FQGNSA. The CDR3 sequence is 15 residues long. Trimming pared 1 base from V and 7 bases from J, leaving 13 bases between. The CDR3: CASSLVRGMGEKLFF. The DNA for the CDR3 is TGTGCCAGCAGCTTAGTTCGGGGGATGGGTGAAAAACTGTTTTTT.